This entry lists 25 T cell receptor beta chains sequenced from one sample in a study of cytomegalovirus exposure and HLA in healthy donors. Use of 60 Vbeta and 13 Jbeta primers characterized the PCR. Repertoires were generated with immunoSEQ multiplex PCR, while TCRdb's copy carries only in-frame clones and drops some. The table records approximately 150,000 clones, around 57% of them present only once. The source material was PBMCs. These TCRs come from a male donor in good health and CMV-seronegative.

This clone occurred a few times. The V call is TRBV6-5, the J call TRBJ1-3; D uncertain. The CDR3 consists of 15 residues. Trimming removed 9 bases at V and 4 bases at J, with 19 bases between. Germline V gene lookup returns CDR1 MNHEY and CDR2 SVGAGI. CDR3 sequence: CASRLTLIPGNTIYF. Written as DNA, the CDR3 is TGTGCCAGTAGGCTGACACTCATACCGGGAAACACCATATATTTT.

The sample holds a few counts of this clone. V is TRBV27 and J is TRBJ1-5, with D hard to call. Germline values: CDR1 MNHEY, CDR2 SMNVEV (reference sequence). Trimming removed 5 bases at V and 7 bases at J, with 12 bases between. The CDR3 length is 13 residues. The CDR3 DNA reads as TGTGCCAGCAGTCCCCCCCCGGGACAGCCCCAGCATTTT. Its protein is CASSPPPGQPQHF.

The chain couples TRBV6-5 to TRBJ1-4; perhaps TRBD1 as D (5 bases). The CDR3 contains 14 residues. Germline CDR1 MNHEY, CDR2 SVGAGI. Trimming removed 6 bases from V and 5 bases from J, with 13 bases in between. CDR3: CASRPGLSNEKLFF. In nucleotides, the CDR3 is TGTGCCAGCAGACCGGGACTAAGCAATGAAAAACTGTTTTTT.

This clone was detected a few times. This chain uses TRBV11-2 with TRBJ1-6; D remains ambiguous. The germline CDR1 and CDR2 sequences are SGHAT and FQNNGV. The ends were cut back, 2 bases at V and 0 bases at J, with 8 bases in the middle. CDR3 size: 16 residues. In nucleotides, the CDR3 is TGTGCCAGCAGCTTATATCCGAGCTCCTATAATTCACCCCTCCACTTT. As protein: CASSLYPSSYNSPLHF.

The chain recombines TRBV21-1 with TRBJ2-1; the table gives TRBD1 as D, unverified against the DNA. TRBV21-1 is flagged as a pseudogene. The CDR3 sequence is 14 residues long. CDR3 bases: TGTGCCAGCACCCTTAGGCAGGCCGACAATGAGCAGTTCTTC. It codes for CASTLRQADNEQFF.

The chain couples TRBV11-2 to TRBJ2-3; D remains unclear. In germline, CDR1 is SGHAT, CDR2 FQNNGV. V was cut by 1 base and J by 2 bases, with 10 bases left in between. CDR3 length: 15 amino acids. CDR3 sequence reads: CASSLAPGPTDTQYF. The CDR3 coding sequence is TGTGCCAGCAGCTTAGCCCCGGGTCCCACAGATACGCAGTATTTT.

V gene TRBV7-9 combines with J gene TRBJ2-1; 12 nucleotides agree with TRBD2. Germline V lookup: CDR1 SEHNR, CDR2 FQNEAQ (reference sequence). The CDR3 runs 13 residues. The V gene end was trimmed by 4 bases and the J gene end by 15 bases; junction bases not matched to a gene: 7. The CDR3 loop is CASSSSGGATLFF. The CDR3 region has the DNA TGTGCCAGCAGCTCTAGCGGGGGGGCTACGTTGTTCTTC.

There are many counts of this clone. The chain links TRBV15 to TRBJ2-2; D might be TRBD2 (6 bases). Germline lookup yields CDR1 LNHNV and CDR2 YYDKDF (reference sequence). The ends were cut back, 0 bases at V and 0 bases at J, with 14 bases in the middle. The CDR3 contains 18 residues. CDR3 sequence: CATSRDRSGTSNTGELFF. For the CDR3, the DNA is TGTGCCACCAGCAGAGATCGTTCCGGGACTTCGAACACCGGGGAGCTGTTTTTT.

The chain couples TRBV5-1 to TRBJ2-2, with 15 bases lining up with TRBD2. Germline CDR1 and CDR2: SGHRS and YFSETQ. V lost 0 bases and J lost 0; bases outside the gene matches: 9. This CDR3 has 21 amino acids. CDR3 sequence: CASSLVGGGLAGGTNTGELFF. CDR3 DNA: TGCGCCAGCAGCTTGGTGGGCGGCGGACTAGCGGGGGGGACGAACACCGGGGAGCTGTTTTTT.

CDR3 in amino acids: CASSVAQRGITDTQYF. DNA of the CDR3: TGTGCCAGCAGCGTAGCCCAGCGGGGGATCACAGATACGCAGTATTTT. This chain uses TRBV9 with TRBJ2-3; 8 positions match TRBD2. There are 16 residues in the CDR3. Germline V gene lookup returns CDR1 SGDLS and CDR2 YYNGEE. Unmatched junction bases numbered 5, after V lost 0 bases and J lost 2 bases. The whole variable domain, remainder taken from reference TRBV9 and TRBJ2-3, is DSGVTQTPKHLITATGQRVTLRCSPRSGDLSVYWYQQSLDQGLQFLIQYYNGEERAKGNILERFSAQQFPDLHSELNLSSLELGDSALYFCASSVAQRGITDTQYFGPGTRLTVL.

The V call is TRBV28, the J call TRBJ2-3; 7 bases match TRBD2. The CDR3 covers 13 residues. J was trimmed by 2 bases and V by 7 bases; bases with no gene match: 3. In germline, CDR1 is MDHEN, CDR2 SYDVKM. The CDR3 DNA reads TGTGCCAGCACCGGGGGGTCCACAGATACGCAGTATTTT. Its translation: CASTGGSTDTQYF.

This clone was counted between two and nine times. The chain has TRBV10-3 and TRBJ2-2; D perhaps matches TRBD1 (6 bases). This CDR3 has 15 amino acids. Per the germline V gene, CDR1 is ENHRY and CDR2 is SYGVKD. Trimming pared 10 bases from V and 1 base from J, leaving 16 bases between. The CDR3 spells CATNGGTGNTGELFF. The CDR3 DNA follows: TGTGCCACCAATGGGGGCACAGGGAACACCGGGGAGCTGTTTTTT.

The chain combines TRBV6-1 with TRBJ1-5, with TRBD1 as a possible D gene (5 bases). Trimming removed 0 bases from V and 5 bases from J, with 11 bases in between. This CDR3 has 15 amino acids. Germline V gives CDR1 MNHNS, CDR2 SASEGT. CDR3 amino acids: CASSEAGRGDQPQHF. The DNA for the CDR3 is TGTGCCAGCAGTGAAGCCGGAAGGGGCGATCAGCCCCAGCATTTT.

V and J are TRBV14 and TRBJ2-1; D not resolved. The V gene lost 0 bases and the J gene lost 8 bases, with 11 bases spanning the gap. The CDR3 has 14 amino acids. In germline, CDR1 is SGHDN, CDR2 FVKESK. CDR3 sequence: CASSQEGVIHEQFF. The CDR3 DNA is TGTGCCAGCAGCCAAGAAGGAGTTATTCATGAGCAGTTCTTC.

The V and J genes are TRBV5-6 and TRBJ2-7, with 7 bases fitting TRBD2. The CDR3 length is 16 residues. V was clipped by 4 bases and J by 2 bases; unmatched bases: 12. Per the germline V gene, CDR1 is SGHDT and CDR2 is YYEEEE. The CDR3 DNA reads as TGTGCCAGCAGCCCCCGTGGGCGGGGGATTACCTACGAGCAGTACTTC. Its protein product is CASSPRGRGITYEQYF.

J is TRBJ1-5 and V is TRBV18, with 8 positions matching TRBD1. V lost 3 bases, J lost 7 bases, and 8 bases stayed unmatched. This CDR3 spans 15 amino acids. CDR1 and CDR2 (germline): KGHSH, LQKENI. The CDR3 nucleotides read TGTGCCAGCTCACCGACAGGGGTGGTTGGACAGCCCCAGCATTTT. Translation gives CASSPTGVVGQPQHF.

The CDR3 protein is CASSLDRFEQYF. CDR3 nucleotide sequence: TGCGCCAGCAGCTTGGACAGGTTCGAGCAGTACTTC. The chain carries TRBV5-1 and TRBJ2-7, with D possibly TRBD1 on 5 matching bases. Germline CDR1 SGHRS, CDR2 YFSETQ. The CDR3 is 12 residues long. Trimming shortened V by 0 bases and J by 6 bases, and 7 bases separated the two germline ends.

This chain uses TRBV10-3 with TRBJ1-6; D ambiguous. The CDR3 length is 18 residues. Germline V gene sequence: CDR1 ENHRY, CDR2 SYGVKD. V lost 2 bases and J 0 bases, leaving 14 bases between the germline ends. CDR3 nucleotide sequence: TGTGCCATCAGTGAGGACGGACTTCCGAGCTCCTATAATTCACCCCTCCACTTT. Its translation is CAISEDGLPSSYNSPLHF.

The chain joins TRBV7-9 to TRBJ2-1; 8 bases line up with TRBD1. The V gene's germline CDR1 is SEHNR and CDR2 FQNEAQ (reference sequence). J was trimmed by 3 bases and V by 5 bases; bases with no gene match: 12. The CDR3 length is 17 residues. The CDR3 DNA follows: TGTGCCAGCAGCACCCCCCCAGGGGGCGATCACTACAATGAGCAGTTCTTC. This gives the protein CASSTPPGGDHYNEQFF.

V usage is TRBV7-8 and J usage is TRBJ2-1, with 9 nucleotides matching TRBD2. The CDR3 consists of 15 residues. The V and J ends lost 4 bases and 6 bases, in that order; junction bases with no gene match: 7. The germline CDR1 and CDR2 sequences are SGHVS and FQNEAQ. The CDR3 region is CASSWRGGRGNEQFF. CDR3 nucleotide sequence: TGTGCCAGCAGCTGGCGGGGGGGCCGCGGCAATGAGCAGTTCTTC.

This chain links TRBV19 with TRBJ1-3; unclear D gene. Trimming took 5 bases from V and 0 from J, leaving 8 bases between them. The CDR3 contains 14 residues. The V gene's germline CDR1 is LNHDA and CDR2 SQIVND (reference sequence). CDR3 in DNA: TGTGCCAGTAGTGTTCAGGACTCTGGAAACACCATATATTTT. Translating it yields CASSVQDSGNTIYF.

This clone was counted a few times. This rearrangement joins TRBV5-1 to TRBJ2-4, with 9 bases matching TRBD1. Germline CDR1 reads SGHRS; CDR2 reads YFSETQ. V gave up 7 bases and J gave up 7 bases; unmatched junction bases: 6. The CDR3 extends over 13 amino acids. The CDR3 DNA is TGCGCCAGCGCGCCGGGGACAGGGAACATTCAGTACTTC. Protein: CASAPGTGNIQYF.

The chain has TRBV7-8 and TRBJ2-3; maybe TRBD2 (6 bases). CDR3 size: 15 residues. The V end was cut by 1 base, the J end by 4 bases, with 12 bases between. Germline CDR1 SGHVS, CDR2 FQNEAQ. The CDR3 sequence: CASSLVAGSADTQYF. CDR3 nucleotides: TGTGCCAGCAGCTTAGTCGCGGGGAGTGCAGATACGCAGTATTTT. The whole variable domain, remainder taken from reference TRBV7-8 and TRBJ2-3, is GAGVSQSPRYKVAKRGQDVALRCDPISGHVSLFWYQQALGQGPEFLTYFQNEAQLDKSGLPSDRFFAERPEGSVSTLKIQRTQQEDSAVYLCASSLVAGSADTQYFGPGTRLTVL.

V and J are TRBV25-1 and TRBJ1-2; D is perhaps TRBD1 (5 bases). The CDR3 loop spans 15 amino acids. Germline V gene data show CDR1 as MGHDK and CDR2 as SYGVNS. The V gene lost 0 bases and the J gene lost 0 bases, with 8 bases spanning the gap. This CDR3 reads CASSEYTGANYGYTF. CDR3 bases: TGTGCCAGCAGTGAATATACAGGAGCTAACTATGGCTACACCTTC.

The chain has TRBV15 and TRBJ2-7; the D gene is possibly TRBD1 (6 bases). This CDR3 comprises 14 residues. The germline V gene encodes CDR1 LNHNV and CDR2 YYDKDF (reference sequence). V was clipped by 0 bases and J by 8 bases, with 14 bases between them. The CDR3 DNA reads as TGTGCCACCAGCAGAGATCGGCACAGGGAGCAGCAGTACTTC. Translated, it gives CATSRDRHREQQYF.